This passage covers 20 T cell receptor beta chains from one sample sequenced in a study of cytotoxic CD8 clonotypes in ibrutinib-treated CLL. Only in-frame clones appear in the TCRdb table, and some are missing; sequencing was by immunoSEQ multiplex PCR. The table lists about 130,000 clones, around four fifths of them singletons. The input for sequencing was PBMCs, taken after 24 months of ibrutinib treatment. These receptor sequences come from a human donor with chronic lymphocytic leukemia.

The chain has TRBV27 and TRBJ2-5; maybe TRBD2 (7 bases). CDR1 and CDR2 from the germline V gene are MNHEY and SMNVEV (reference sequence). The CDR3 has 19 residues. V lost 6 bases to trimming and J lost 4 bases, with 30 bases between them. In DNA, the CDR3 is TGTGCCAGCAGCCCTGATGGGGTCGGGGGGCAGTTAATGCGAGAGACCCAGTACTTC. Translated: CASSPDGVGGQLMRETQYF.

The V and J genes are TRBV7-9 and TRBJ2-5; D unclear. Trimming took off 1 base at V and 5 bases at J, with 5 bases between the two ends. The CDR3 sequence is 12 residues long. CDR1 is SEHNR and CDR2 is FQNEAQ in the germline V gene (reference sequence). The CDR3 DNA reads TGTGCCAGCAGCTTAGTCTGGGAGACCCAGTACTTC. As protein: CASSLVWETQYF.

The rearrangement joins TRBV5-1 to TRBJ1-1, with D unclear. From germline, CDR1 is SGHRS and CDR2 YFSETQ. The CDR3 has 15 amino acids. V was clipped by 0 bases and J by 0 bases, with 9 bases between them. CDR3 region: CASSLDGRLNTEAFF. The CDR3 coding sequence is TGCGCCAGCAGCTTGGATGGCAGACTGAACACTGAAGCTTTCTTT.

The CDR3 protein is CASRIPKGAGENIQYF. In nucleotides, the CDR3 is TGTGCCAGCAGGATCCCCAAAGGGGCCGGAGAAAACATTCAGTACTTC. The V gene is TRBV2, the J gene TRBJ2-4; a weak D match, TRBD1 (5 bases). The CDR3 runs to 16 residues. V shed 6 bases and J shed 5 bases, with 20 bases lying between them. Germline CDR1 and CDR2: SNHLY and FYNNEI.

CDR3 amino acids: CSVVRGNTEAFF. CDR3 nucleotide sequence: TGCAGCGTTGTCCGGGGAAACACTGAAGCTTTCTTT. The chain links TRBV29-1 to TRBJ1-1; D is uncertain. This CDR3 is 12 amino acids long. Trimming stripped 4 bases from V and 2 bases from J, with 8 bases between. CDR1 is SQVTM, CDR2 ANQGSEA, per germline.

The chain carries TRBV4-1 and TRBJ2-7; 9 nucleotides match TRBD1. V trimming: 2 bases; J trimming: 6 bases; junction bases outside the gene matches: 11. CDR3 length: 16 amino acids. The germline CDR1 and CDR2 sequences are MGHRA and YSYEKL. For the CDR3, the DNA is TGCGCCAGCAGCCAATCAACCGGGACAGGGCAAGGCGAGCAGTACTTC. Translating it yields CASSQSTGTGQGEQYF.

This clone was seen just once. V gene TRBV11-3 combines with J gene TRBJ2-1; 10 bases agree with TRBD1. Trimming removed 5 bases from V and 7 bases from J; junction bases left unmatched: 8. CDR1 is SGHNT and CDR2 is YENEEA in the germline V gene. The CDR3 is 15 amino acids. CDR3 sequence reads: CASSPRDRGLNEQFF. The CDR3 DNA is TGTGCCAGCAGCCCCCGGGACAGGGGCCTGAATGAGCAGTTCTTC.

This clone was recorded a few times. The chain combines TRBV12-5 with TRBJ2-5; D is perhaps TRBD2 (6 bases). The germline V gene encodes CDR1 LGHNT and CDR2 FRNRAP. V was clipped by 4 bases and J by 5 bases, with 14 bases between them. This CDR3 contains 14 residues. CDR3 nucleotide sequence: TGTGCTAGTGGTTCCGGGACTGCAGAGGAGACCCAGTACTTC. Protein product: CASGSGTAEETQYF.

CDR3 protein: CASSFRLFSGGDNEQFF. CDR3 nucleotides: TGTGCCAGCAGCTTCCGGTTGTTTAGCGGGGGGGACAATGAGCAGTTCTTC. This chain uses TRBV7-8 with TRBJ2-1; 11 bases line up with TRBD2. Germline-derived CDR1 and CDR2 are SGHVS and FQNEAQ. CDR3 length: 17 residues. V gave up 3 bases and J gave up 5 bases; unmatched junction bases: 9. Filled out from reference TRBV7-8 and TRBJ2-1, the complete variable domain reads GAGVSQSPRYKVAKRGQDVALRCDPISGHVSLFWYQQALGQGPEFLTYFQNEAQLDKSGLPSDRFFAERPEGSVSTLKIQRTQQEDSAVYLCASSFRLFSGGDNEQFFGPGTRLTVL.

The rearrangement joins TRBV10-3 to TRBJ1-2; 8 bases align to TRBD1. The germline gives CDR1 ENHRY, CDR2 SYGVKD. Losses at the gene ends were 10 bases for V and 8 bases for J; bases not matched to a gene: 9. The CDR3 loop spans 12 amino acids. CDR3 nucleotides: TGTGCCACCGGAACGGACAGGGAGGGCTACACCTTC. The encoded protein is CATGTDREGYTF.

The chain recombines TRBV7-2 with TRBJ1-1; the D gene is possibly TRBD1 (6 bases). The CDR3 has 16 residues. CDR1 is SGHTA, CDR2 FQGNSA, per germline. The V end lost 5 bases, the J end lost 0 bases, and 16 bases lay between the germline ends. The CDR3 is CASSLGTTLLNTEAFF. In DNA, the CDR3 is TGTGCCAGCAGCCTCGGGACAACCCTATTGAACACTGAAGCTTTCTTT.

CDR3 sequence reads: CASSPPSSNTEAFF. The CDR3 nucleotides read TGTGCCAGCTCACCACCGAGCTCGAACACTGAAGCTTTCTTT. The V gene is TRBV18, the J gene TRBJ1-1; D remains unclear. Trimming stripped 0 bases from V and 1 base from J, with 6 bases between. This CDR3 contains 14 residues. The germline V gene has CDR1 KGHSH and CDR2 LQKENI.

V gene TRBV12-5 combines with J gene TRBJ1-1; 12 nucleotides line up with TRBD1. The CDR3 is 17 amino acids. The germline gives CDR1 LGHNT, CDR2 FRNRAP. V trimming: 1 base; J trimming: 5 bases; junction bases outside the gene matches: 8. The CDR3 DNA reads as TGTGCTAGTGGTTTGGCCCGGGACAGGGGGCCGATAACTGAAGCTTTCTTT. Its protein product is CASGLARDRGPITEAFF.

The chain combines TRBV30 with TRBJ2-3; 12 bases are shared with TRBD1. V gave up 4 bases and J gave up 5 bases; unmatched junction bases: 10. CDR1 GTSNPN and CDR2 SVGIG come from the germline V gene (reference sequence). The CDR3 totals 16 residues. The CDR3 region has the DNA TGTGCCTGGAATAGTGGGGACAGGGGGCTTGTAGATACGCAGTATTTT. It yields the protein CAWNSGDRGLVDTQYF.

This chain connects TRBV6-6 to TRBJ2-7; 8 bases map to TRBD2. Trimming cost V 5 bases and J 6 bases; bases outside gene matches: 9. Per the germline V gene, CDR1 is MNHNY and CDR2 is SVGAGI (reference sequence). The CDR3 totals 14 residues. The CDR3 DNA reads as TGTGCCAGCAGTATCGCAAGAACTAGCGGCGAGCAGTACTTC. Protein: CASSIARTSGEQYF.

This chain joins TRBV9 and TRBJ2-7, with D unclear. CDR3 length: 10 amino acids. Germline V gene sequence: CDR1 SGDLS, CDR2 YYNGEE. Trimming took 7 bases from V and 3 from J, leaving 5 bases between them. The CDR3 sequence: CASGDYEQYF. The CDR3 region has the DNA TGTGCCAGCGGGGACTACGAGCAGTACTTC.

This clone showed up just once. This chain links TRBV7-7 with TRBJ1-3; 9 bases map to TRBD1. From germline, CDR1 is SSHAT and CDR2 FNYEAQ (reference sequence). V lost 4 bases to trimming and J lost 4 bases; unmatched junction nucleotides: 5. CDR3 length: 15 amino acids. Here the CDR3 DNA reads TGTGCCAGCAGCTCCTCACAGGGGGCAGGAAACACCATATATTTT. The encoded protein is CASSSSQGAGNTIYF.

The CDR3 coding sequence is TGTGCCAGCAGGGACGGGGGTCCCACCGGGGAGCTGTTTTTT. Its protein product is CASRDGGPTGELFF. J is TRBJ2-2 and V is TRBV6-5; perhaps TRBD2 as D (6 bases). CDR3 length: 14 amino acids. V was shortened by 6 bases and J by 4 bases, with 12 bases between the two germline ends. CDR1 and CDR2 from the germline V gene are MNHEY and SVGAGI.

This clone was seen only once. The chain links TRBV19 to TRBJ1-2, with D unresolved. There are 12 residues in the CDR3. Trimming shortened V by 3 bases and J by 8 bases, and 10 bases separated the two germline ends. CDR1 and CDR2 from the germline V gene are LNHDA and SQIVND (reference sequence). CDR3 DNA: TGTGCCAGTAGTATCGCCGTCGGAGGCTACACCTTC. This codes for CASSIAVGGYTF.

V usage is TRBV6-1 and J usage is TRBJ1-1, with D unresolved. V gave up 1 base and J gave up 2 bases, with 5 bases separating them. Germline CDR1 reads MNHNS; CDR2 reads SASEGT. This CDR3 comprises 13 residues. This chain's CDR3 is CASSEVDNTEAFF. The CDR3 bases are TGTGCCAGCAGTGAAGTTGATAACACTGAAGCTTTCTTT.